This T cell receptor (beta chain) was retrieved from a study of T-cell reconstitution after alpha-beta-depleted transplantation in children. Overall study results and limits: Newly produced T cells mostly provided counts and TCRbeta diversity after one year, as hyperexpanded clones declined.

This sample's TCRbeta library carried unique molecular identifier barcodes. TCRdb independently ran MiXCR on the PCR reads; one entry per CDR3 protein. The sample holds a few hundred thousand distinct CDR3 sequences, about 24% seen once. This clonotype has a handful of counts. Its antigen is still unknown. The germline gives CDR1 MNHEY, CDR2 SVGEGT. The CDR3 is 13 amino acids. Trimming at V came to 7 bases and at J to 14 bases, leaving 14 bases not matched to a gene. The TCR sequence derives from a female patient between 2 and 10 years old who had a stem cell transplant for congenital amegakaryocytic thrombocytopenia, so the T cells may come from the graft donor. Source: PBMCs, mostly from graft donor cells, taken 360 days after TCRalphabeta/CD19-depleted stem cell transplant. J is TRBJ2-1 and V is TRBV6-2 or TRBV6-3; TRBD2 aligns across 7 bases. CDR3 bases: TGTGCCAGCAACCGAGGGAGGGAAGATGGAAAGTTCTTC. It yields the protein CASNRGREDGKFF.